This T cell receptor (beta chain) was retrieved from a study of cytomegalovirus exposure and HLA in healthy donors. Both 60 Vbeta primers and 13 Jbeta primers went into the PCR. Produced via immunoSEQ multiplex PCR; TCRdb's table is partial and in-frame only. This sample has roughly 130,000 clones, with less than 85% found just once. Points from the study as a whole: Cytomegalovirus association was assigned to about 150 TCR beta chains. Associated with HLA alleles at 0.05 false discovery rate in a later analysis were approximately 17,000 TCR beta sequences.

V lost 7 bases to trimming and J lost 3 bases; unmatched junction nucleotides: 11. CDR3 length: 16 residues. CDR1 is LNHDA, CDR2 SQIVND, per germline (reference sequence). Concerning this clone itself: Its antigen is not identified.

Sequences were obtained from PBMCs. The chain joins TRBV19 to TRBJ1-4, with TRBD1 identical over 7 bases. The TCR sequence derives from a woman aged 40-49 years in good health and CMV-seropositive. The CDR3 sequence: CASMMAGGLSNEKLFF. DNA for the CDR3: TGTGCCAGTATGATGGCAGGGGGATTGTCTAATGAAAAACTGTTTTTT.